A selection of T cell receptor beta chains follows, all from one sample in a study of graft-versus-host responses after intestinal transplantation. Sequencing was performed with immunoSEQ multiplex PCR; in TCRdb, only in-frame clones are kept and a portion is missing. Counted here are about 6,900 clones, around a quarter occurring once; the ten biggest clones make up 6% to 6.5%. The sequencing used alloreactive CD8+ T cells from a mixed lymphocyte reaction culture, collected before transplantation. The receptors here all came from a human patient who was an organ donor for intestinal transplantation. The CDR3 runs from the conserved cysteine through the conserved F or W. The D gene is left open where the match is weak. Part of the rows lack a size; the others show once, few, many or a class for expanded clones.

>TRBV6-1|17|TRBJ1-2|.|once
TGTGCCAGCAGTGCCAAACAGGAATGTAGAGTGACCTATGGCTACACCTTC
CASSAKQECRVTYGYTF
>TRBV27|15|TRBJ2-1|.|.
TGTGCCAGCAGTTTATCCGGGGGTAACGTCAATGAGCAGTTCTTC
CASSLSGGNVNEQFF
>TRBV18|13|TRBJ2-7|.|.
TGTGCCAGCTCACCGTACGGGACCTACGAGCAGTACTTC
CASSPYGTYEQYF
>TRBV10-3|15|TRBJ2-1|.|few
TGTGCCATCCGGGCGACCCTACTCCTCTACAATGAGCAGTTCTTC
CAIRATLLLYNEQFF
>TRBV29-1|15|TRBJ2-1|TRBD2|few
TGCAGCGGGGACCCACCGGGGGGTGGTTACAATGAGCAGTTCTTC
CSGDPPGGGYNEQFF
>TRBV5-4|13|TRBJ2-7|.|few
TGTGCCAGCAGCTTGGGAACTAACCTCGAGCAGTACTTC
CASSLGTNLEQYF
>TRBV6-5|14|TRBJ2-7|TRBD1|.
TGTGCCAGCAGTTACGGGACAGGGGGCTACGAGCAGTACTTC
CASSYGTGGYEQYF
>TRBV11-3|18|TRBJ2-7|TRBD2|.
TGTGCCAGCAGCTTGGGCCCACCTAGCGGGATTTGGTATTACGAGCAGTACTTC
CASSLGPPSGIWYYEQYF
>TRBV13|16|TRBJ2-1|TRBD2|few
TGTGCCAGCAGCTCCCCCGGGACTAGCGGGGACAATGAGCAGTTCTTC
CASSSPGTSGDNEQFF
>TRBV4-2|17|TRBJ2-5|.|.
TGTGCCAGCAGCTTTCCCAAAGTCCGGGGCGCTCAAGAGACCCAGTACTTC
CASSFPKVRGAQETQYF
>TRBV5-6|16|TRBJ2-2|TRBD2|few
TGTGCCAGCAGCTTCCTTTGGGGCGGGAGCACCGGGGAGCTGTTTTTT
CASSFLWGGSTGELFF
>TRBV7-2|16|TRBJ2-7|.|few
TGTGCCAGCAGCCAAGACGGGGCGCCCACCTCCTACGAGCAGTACTTC
CASSQDGAPTSYEQYF
>TRBV6-1|13|TRBJ1-1|.|.
TGTGCCAGCAGTCCCAACAGCAACACTGAAGCTTTCTTT
CASSPNSNTEAFF
>TRBV4-1|14|TRBJ1-6|TRBD1|.
TGCGCCAGCAGCCAAGGACAGGGCGGCTCACCCCTCCACTTT
CASSQGQGGSPLHF
>TRBV25-1|17|TRBJ2-3|.|few
TGTGCCAGCAGTGAATATGTGAAAGCTACCCCCACAGATACGCAGTATTTT
CASSEYVKATPTDTQYF
>TRBV9|16|TRBJ2-1|TRBD2|.
TGTGCCAGCAGCTCAAGTAGCGGGAGGGCATACAATGAGCAGTTCTTC
CASSSSSGRAYNEQFF